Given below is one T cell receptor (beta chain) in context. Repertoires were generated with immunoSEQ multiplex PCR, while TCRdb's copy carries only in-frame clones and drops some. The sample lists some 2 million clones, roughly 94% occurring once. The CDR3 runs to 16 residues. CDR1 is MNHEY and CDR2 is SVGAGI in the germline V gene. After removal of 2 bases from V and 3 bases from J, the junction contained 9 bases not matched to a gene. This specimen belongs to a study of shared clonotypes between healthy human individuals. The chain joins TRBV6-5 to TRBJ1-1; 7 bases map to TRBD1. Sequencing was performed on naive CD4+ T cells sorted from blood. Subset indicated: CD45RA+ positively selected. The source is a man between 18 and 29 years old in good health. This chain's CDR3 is CASSYRMTGFYTEAFF. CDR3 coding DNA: TGTGCCAGCAGTTACAGGATGACAGGGTTTTACACTGAAGCTTTCTTT.